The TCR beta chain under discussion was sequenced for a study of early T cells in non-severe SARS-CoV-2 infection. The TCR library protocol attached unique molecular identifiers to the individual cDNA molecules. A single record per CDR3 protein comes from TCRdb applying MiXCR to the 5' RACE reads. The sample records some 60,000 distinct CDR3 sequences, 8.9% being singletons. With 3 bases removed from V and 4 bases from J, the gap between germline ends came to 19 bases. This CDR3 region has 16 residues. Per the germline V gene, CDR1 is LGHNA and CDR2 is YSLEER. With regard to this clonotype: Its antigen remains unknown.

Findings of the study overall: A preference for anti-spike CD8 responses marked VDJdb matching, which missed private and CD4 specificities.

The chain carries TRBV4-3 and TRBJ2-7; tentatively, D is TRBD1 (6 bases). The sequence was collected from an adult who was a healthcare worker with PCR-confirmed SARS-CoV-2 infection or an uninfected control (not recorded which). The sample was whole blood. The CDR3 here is CASSHRTETGRYEQYF. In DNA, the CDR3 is TGCGCCAGCAGCCATCGGACAGAAACGGGGCGTTACGAGCAGTACTTC.